Following are 9 T cell receptor beta chains from one sample sequenced in a study of shared clonotypes between healthy human individuals. Produced via immunoSEQ multiplex PCR; TCRdb's table is partial and in-frame only. This sample has about 1 million clones, with 60% to 80% found just once. The sequencing sample was made of memory CD4+ T cells sorted from blood. The subset is: CD45RA-negative fraction. The origin of the receptors is a man younger than 35 in good health.

The rearrangement links TRBV2 to TRBJ1-6, with 7 nucleotides matching TRBD1. The CDR3 runs 15 residues. V shed 6 bases, J shed 6 bases, and the junction held 8 bases outside the gene matches. Germline-derived CDR1 and CDR2 are SNHLY and FYNNEI. CDR3 sequence (DNA): TGTGCCAGCAGCCGGGACAGCTATTCTAATTCACCCCTCCACTTT. Residues: CASSRDSYSNSPLHF.

The chain carries TRBV6-5 and TRBJ2-3; no clear D gene. Germline loops: CDR1 MNHEY, CDR2 SVGAGI. This CDR3 has 12 residues. Trimming cost V 8 bases and J 4 bases, with 10 bases left between them. DNA of the CDR3: TGTGCCAGCGCCCGTGACGCAGATACGCAGTATTTT. Translating it yields CASARDADTQYF.

This clone was seen only a few times. V is TRBV5-1 and J is TRBJ2-7; 7 bases are a match to TRBD1. Unmatched junction bases numbered 3, after V lost 0 bases and J lost 3 bases. The CDR3 extends over 14 amino acids. Germline CDR1 and CDR2: SGHRS and YFSETQ. In nucleotides, the CDR3 is TGCGCCAGCAGCTTGGTAGGGGGCGACTACGAGCAGTACTTC. It translates to CASSLVGGDYEQYF.

The gene calls are TRBV18 and TRBJ2-1, with 8 nucleotides matching TRBD2. Germline V CDR1 and CDR2: KGHSH, LQKENI. The CDR3 runs 13 residues. The ends lost 0 bases at V and 12 bases at J; junction bases unmatched: 4. The CDR3 protein is CASSPPSGNVQFF. The CDR3 bases are TGTGCCAGCTCACCACCTAGCGGGAACGTGCAGTTCTTC.

The CDR3 spells CASSRSMGLGGTGELFF. The CDR3 DNA sequence: TGTGCCAGCAGCCGATCGATGGGGCTAGGTGGCACCGGGGAGCTGTTTTTT. This chain links TRBV11-1 with TRBJ2-2; perhaps TRBD1 as D (5 bases). There are 17 residues in the CDR3. V was pared by 5 bases and J by 4 bases, with 20 bases between. Per the germline V gene, CDR1 is SGHAT and CDR2 is FQDESV (reference sequence).

The rearrangement links TRBV5-1 to TRBJ2-1, with TRBD2 matching over 11 bases. Germline V lookup: CDR1 SGHRS, CDR2 YFSETQ. CDR3 length: 16 amino acids. The V gene end was trimmed by 3 bases and the J gene end by 0 bases; junction bases not matched to a gene: 2. The CDR3 DNA reads TGCGCCAGCAGCTCTAGCGGGGGGAGCTCCTACAATGAGCAGTTCTTC. Translating it yields CASSSSGGSSYNEQFF.

The chain joins TRBV5-6 to TRBJ2-3; 14 positions agree with TRBD2. Germline CDR1 SGHDT, CDR2 YYEEEE. J was trimmed by 6 bases and V by 4 bases; bases with no gene match: 7. The CDR3 has 16 amino acids. CDR3 DNA: TGTGCCAGCAGCGGGGGGACTAGCGGGAGCTTGGATACGCAGTATTTT. Encoded protein: CASSGGTSGSLDTQYF. The entire variable domain, with the rest obtained from reference TRBV5-6 and TRBJ2-3, is as follows: DAGVTQSPTHLIKTRGQQVTLRCSPKSGHDTVSWYQQALGQGPQFIFQYYEEEERQRGNFPDRFSGHQFPNYSSELNVNALLLGDSALYLCASSGGTSGSLDTQYFGPGTRLTVL.

The chain uses TRBV30 and TRBJ2-1; D is undetermined. The germline V and J ends were trimmed by 0 bases and 10 bases, with 10 bases remaining between them. The CDR3 has 12 residues. Germline V lookup: CDR1 GTSNPN, CDR2 SVGIG (reference sequence). The CDR3 loop reads CAWSVKGLEQFF. CDR3 DNA: TGTGCCTGGAGTGTGAAAGGGTTAGAGCAGTTCTTC.

The J gene is TRBJ2-1, the V gene TRBV7-2; weak D call: TRBD2 (5 bases). V shed 5 bases and J shed 0 bases, with 14 bases lying between them. The length of the CDR3 is 16 residues. Germline-derived CDR1 and CDR2 are SGHTA and FQGNSA. CDR3 amino acids: CASSPTPGSSYNEQFF. The CDR3 DNA sequence: TGTGCCAGCAGCCCGACGCCTGGGAGCTCCTACAATGAGCAGTTCTTC. The full variable domain, in which reference TRBV7-2 and TRBJ2-1 provide the parts outside the CDR3, is GAGVSQSPSNKVTEKGKDVELRCDPISGHTALYWYRQSLGQGLEFLIYFQGNSAPDKSGLPSDRFSAERTGGSVSTLTIQRTQQEDSAVYLCASSPTPGSSYNEQFFGPGTRLTVL.